These T cell receptor beta chains were read from a single sample in a study of T cell responses to AZD1222 COVID-19 vaccine. Sequenced by immunoSEQ multiplex PCR; TCRdb stores in-frame clones only, minus some. The repertoire holds 90,000 to 150,000 clones, with over 85% as singletons. The source was peripheral blood, collected on day 0 of AZD1222 vaccination. These receptors all come from an adult in good health. Each CDR3 is given with its conserved first and last residue. The D gene is left open where the match is weak. Some rows have no size entry. The others give once, few or many, or a class for an expanded clone.

abundance: .
v_gene: TRBV19
j_gene: TRBJ1-3
d_gene: TRBD1
CDR3nt: TGTGCCAGTAGATTCTCCGGGACAGGGGGGAACACCATATATTTT
CDR3aa: CASRFSGTGGNTIYF

abundance: .
v_gene: TRBV29-1
j_gene: TRBJ1-2
d_gene: TRBD1
CDR3nt: TGCAGCGTTACCGAGACAGGGGGATATGGCTACACCTTC
CDR3aa: CSVTETGGYGYTF

abundance: .
v_gene: TRBV6-1
j_gene: TRBJ1-2
d_gene: .
CDR3nt: TGTGCCAGCAGTGAAGTCGAATCGGTGGGCTACACCTTC
CDR3aa: CASSEVESVGYTF

abundance: .
v_gene: TRBV7-3
j_gene: TRBJ2-2
d_gene: .
CDR3nt: TGTGCCAGCAGCCCGACTTCCGGGGAGCTGTTTTTT
CDR3aa: CASSPTSGELFF

abundance: few
v_gene: TRBV18
j_gene: TRBJ1-2
d_gene: .
CDR3nt: TGTGCCAGCTCACCGGGGGTACAGGGCGCCTACTATGGCTACACCTTC
CDR3aa: CASSPGVQGAYYGYTF

abundance: .
v_gene: TRBV10-1
j_gene: TRBJ2-3
d_gene: TRBD2
CDR3nt: TGCGCCAGCAGTGAATTGGACGGGCTAGCGGGAGCAGATACGCAGTATTTT
CDR3aa: CASSELDGLAGADTQYF

abundance: few
v_gene: TRBV7-9
j_gene: TRBJ1-4
d_gene: .
CDR3nt: TGTGCCAGCAGCTATCGTGTCGGAGGATCTGATGAAAAACTGTTTTTT
CDR3aa: CASSYRVGGSDEKLFF

abundance: .
v_gene: TRBV6-5
j_gene: TRBJ2-2
d_gene: .
CDR3nt: TGTGCCAGCAGTTACGGGGGTTTGGTCACCGGGGAGCTGTTTTTT
CDR3aa: CASSYGGLVTGELFF

abundance: .
v_gene: TRBV5-1
j_gene: TRBJ2-5
d_gene: .
CDR3nt: TGCGCCAGCAGCTTGGACCCGGGGGCCCAAGAGACCCAGTACTTC
CDR3aa: CASSLDPGAQETQYF

abundance: .
v_gene: TRBV5-1
j_gene: TRBJ2-3
d_gene: .
CDR3nt: TGCGCCAGCAGCCCCCCTGCGAGCACAGATACGCAGTATTTT
CDR3aa: CASSPPASTDTQYF

abundance: .
v_gene: TRBV4-1
j_gene: TRBJ2-1
d_gene: .
CDR3nt: TGCGCCAGCAGCCAAGAATGGAGGAGCTCCTACAATGAGCAGTTCTTC
CDR3aa: CASSQEWRSSYNEQFF

abundance: .
v_gene: TRBV2
j_gene: TRBJ2-7
d_gene: .
CDR3nt: TGTGCCAGCATTACGAGGACAACAACCTACGAGCAGTACTTC
CDR3aa: CASITRTTTYEQYF

abundance: .
v_gene: TRBV27
j_gene: TRBJ2-7
d_gene: .
CDR3nt: TGTGCCAGCAGCGAATCCGGCCTCGTATCCTACGAGCAGTACTTC
CDR3aa: CASSESGLVSYEQYF

abundance: .
v_gene: TRBV3-1/TRBV3-2
j_gene: TRBJ2-1
d_gene: .
CDR3nt: TGTGCCAGCAGCCAAACGGATGAGCAGTTCTTC
CDR3aa: CASSQTDEQFF

abundance: few
v_gene: TRBV13
j_gene: TRBJ1-1
d_gene: TRBD1
CDR3nt: TGTGCCAGCAGCGACGGACAGGGGAAATGGGGCGGACAGAACACTGAAGCTTTCTTT
CDR3aa: CASSDGQGKWGGQNTEAFF

abundance: .
v_gene: TRBV18
j_gene: TRBJ1-2
d_gene: TRBD1
CDR3nt: TGTGCCAGCTCACCGCGGGACAGAAACTATGGCTACACCTTC
CDR3aa: CASSPRDRNYGYTF

abundance: .
v_gene: TRBV2
j_gene: TRBJ2-3
d_gene: TRBD2
CDR3nt: TGTGCCAGCAGTGAGGCTAGCGGGGTCACAGATACGCAGTATTTT
CDR3aa: CASSEASGVTDTQYF

abundance: .
v_gene: TRBV18
j_gene: TRBJ2-5
d_gene: .
CDR3nt: TGTGCCAGCTCACCACCGCAAGAGACCCAGTACTTC
CDR3aa: CASSPPQETQYF

abundance: .
v_gene: TRBV5-6
j_gene: TRBJ1-1
d_gene: .
CDR3nt: TGTGCCAGCAGCTTGCGTAGGAAGATGAACACTGAAGCTTTCTTT
CDR3aa: CASSLRRKMNTEAFF

abundance: .
v_gene: TRBV29-1
j_gene: TRBJ2-1
d_gene: TRBD2
CDR3nt: TGCAGCGTCGCCGGGACTAGCGGGATGGATGAGCAGTTCTTC
CDR3aa: CSVAGTSGMDEQFF

abundance: few
v_gene: TRBV4-1
j_gene: TRBJ1-1
d_gene: TRBD1
CDR3nt: TGCGCCAGCAGCCAAGATCCAGGGGGCTTAGCTTTCTTT
CDR3aa: CASSQDPGGLAFF

abundance: .
v_gene: TRBV2
j_gene: TRBJ2-7
d_gene: .
CDR3nt: TGTGCCAGCAGTGAAGCAGGGAGGCTCTCCGAGCAGTACTTC
CDR3aa: CASSEAGRLSEQYF

abundance: once
v_gene: TRBV7-9
j_gene: TRBJ2-2
d_gene: .
CDR3nt: TGTGCCAGCAGCTTAGTCCACACCGGGGAGCTGTTTTTT
CDR3aa: CASSLVHTGELFF

abundance: once
v_gene: TRBV2
j_gene: TRBJ2-3
d_gene: TRBD1
CDR3nt: TGTGCCAGCAGTGCCGAGACAGGGTCGACAGATACGCAGTATTTT
CDR3aa: CASSAETGSTDTQYF

abundance: .
v_gene: TRBV28
j_gene: TRBJ2-7
d_gene: .
CDR3nt: TGTGCCAGCAGTTTAACCGGATCAGTCCAGTACTTC
CDR3aa: CASSLTGSVQYF

abundance: .
v_gene: TRBV9
j_gene: TRBJ2-5
d_gene: .
CDR3nt: TGTGCCAGCAGCTTTAGTGGGGCCGGGGAGACCCAGTACTTC
CDR3aa: CASSFSGAGETQYF

abundance: .
v_gene: TRBV28
j_gene: TRBJ1-5
d_gene: .
CDR3nt: TGTGCCAGCACCCCGCTGGGGATCAATCAGCCCCAGCATTTT
CDR3aa: CASTPLGINQPQHF

abundance: .
v_gene: TRBV15
j_gene: TRBJ1-1
d_gene: .
CDR3nt: TGTGCCACCAGCAGAGACCTAGGGGGATCAGAAGCTTTCTTT
CDR3aa: CATSRDLGGSEAFF

abundance: .
v_gene: TRBV6-6
j_gene: TRBJ2-7
d_gene: TRBD2
CDR3nt: TGTGCCAGCAGCTCAACTAGCGGGAGGGCCTACGAGCAGTACTTC
CDR3aa: CASSSTSGRAYEQYF

abundance: .
v_gene: TRBV7-9
j_gene: TRBJ1-2
d_gene: TRBD1
CDR3nt: TGTGCCAGCAGCATCCGGGACAGGGTTTCTAACTATGGCTACACCTTC
CDR3aa: CASSIRDRVSNYGYTF

abundance: .
v_gene: TRBV19
j_gene: TRBJ1-5
d_gene: .
CDR3nt: TGTGCCAGTAGTATAGGAACCTATAGCAATCAGCCCCAGCATTTT
CDR3aa: CASSIGTYSNQPQHF

abundance: .
v_gene: TRBV5-1
j_gene: TRBJ1-1
d_gene: .
CDR3nt: TGCGCCAGCAGCGCCACGGATGGGGCTGAAGCTTTCTTT
CDR3aa: CASSATDGAEAFF

abundance: .
v_gene: TRBV6-5
j_gene: TRBJ2-1
d_gene: .
CDR3nt: TGTGCCAGCAGTTACAGGGGGGGTCGGTACGGTGAGCAGTTCTTC
CDR3aa: CASSYRGGRYGEQFF

abundance: .
v_gene: TRBV9
j_gene: TRBJ2-1
d_gene: .
CDR3nt: TGTGCCAGCAGCGCCCGGTACTCCTACAATGAGCAGTTCTTC
CDR3aa: CASSARYSYNEQFF

abundance: .
v_gene: TRBV7-2
j_gene: TRBJ1-2
d_gene: .
CDR3nt: TGTGCCAGCAGCGCAGTGGTTCGAGGCTACACCTTC
CDR3aa: CASSAVVRGYTF

abundance: once
v_gene: TRBV30
j_gene: TRBJ1-1
d_gene: TRBD1
CDR3nt: TGTGCCTGGACAGGGGGGATGAACACTGAAGCTTTCTTT
CDR3aa: CAWTGGMNTEAFF

abundance: .
v_gene: TRBV19
j_gene: TRBJ2-5
d_gene: TRBD2
CDR3nt: TGTGCCAGTAGCGGGAGGTTCCAAGAGACCCAGTACTTC
CDR3aa: CASSGRFQETQYF

abundance: .
v_gene: TRBV27
j_gene: TRBJ2-1
d_gene: .
CDR3nt: TGTGCCAGCAGTTTCTCCTCGAATGAGCAGTTCTTC
CDR3aa: CASSFSSNEQFF

abundance: few
v_gene: TRBV7-9
j_gene: TRBJ2-3
d_gene: TRBD2
CDR3nt: TGTGCCAGCAGCAGGGGACTAGCGGGAGGCCCAGATACGCAGTATTTT
CDR3aa: CASSRGLAGGPDTQYF

abundance: .
v_gene: TRBV5-8
j_gene: TRBJ2-5
d_gene: .
CDR3nt: TGTGCCAGCAGCTTGGACCAATCCGGCCTAAGAGAGACCCAGTACTTC
CDR3aa: CASSLDQSGLRETQYF

abundance: .
v_gene: TRBV2
j_gene: TRBJ2-7
d_gene: .
CDR3nt: TGTGCCAGCAGTGAGGAGTTGGCGGGAAATCCCTACGAGCAGTACTTC
CDR3aa: CASSEELAGNPYEQYF

abundance: .
v_gene: TRBV18
j_gene: TRBJ1-1
d_gene: TRBD1
CDR3nt: TGTGCCAGCTCACGAGCCGGGACAGGCCCTCTGAACACTGAAGCTTTCTTT
CDR3aa: CASSRAGTGPLNTEAFF

abundance: .
v_gene: TRBV9
j_gene: TRBJ2-1
d_gene: .
CDR3nt: TGTGCCAGCAGCGTAGTCGCTAATTACAATGAGCAGTTCTTC
CDR3aa: CASSVVANYNEQFF

abundance: .
v_gene: TRBV5-1
j_gene: TRBJ1-1
d_gene: TRBD1
CDR3nt: TGCGCCAGCAGCTTGGCGGACAGGTCGCGGGAAGCTTTCTTT
CDR3aa: CASSLADRSREAFF

abundance: .
v_gene: TRBV19
j_gene: TRBJ2-6
d_gene: .
CDR3nt: TGTGCCAGTTCGGGGCAGGGAAGGAATGGGGCCAACGTCCTGACTTTC
CDR3aa: CASSGQGRNGANVLTF

abundance: .
v_gene: TRBV5-1
j_gene: TRBJ1-2
d_gene: .
CDR3nt: TGCGCCAGCAGCCCGGGACGAAACTATGGCTACACCTTC
CDR3aa: CASSPGRNYGYTF

abundance: .
v_gene: TRBV6-5
j_gene: TRBJ2-1
d_gene: TRBD2
CDR3nt: TGTGCCAGCAGTTACGAGGGACTAGCGAGTAATGAGCAGTTCTTC
CDR3aa: CASSYEGLASNEQFF

abundance: .
v_gene: TRBV18
j_gene: TRBJ1-1
d_gene: TRBD1
CDR3nt: TGTGCCAGCTCAGGGACAGGGGGGAGGACTGAAGCTTTCTTT
CDR3aa: CASSGTGGRTEAFF

abundance: .
v_gene: TRBV27
j_gene: TRBJ1-1
d_gene: .
CDR3nt: TGTGCCAGCAGGAACTTGAACACTGAAGCTTTCTTT
CDR3aa: CASRNLNTEAFF

abundance: .
v_gene: TRBV7-3
j_gene: TRBJ2-5
d_gene: TRBD2
CDR3nt: TGTGCCAGCAGCTTCACCGGACTAGCGGGAGTGGAGACCCAGTACTTC
CDR3aa: CASSFTGLAGVETQYF

abundance: .
v_gene: TRBV28
j_gene: TRBJ2-1
d_gene: .
CDR3nt: TGTGCCAGCAGGTGGACACACTCCTACAATGAGCAGTTCTTC
CDR3aa: CASRWTHSYNEQFF

abundance: .
v_gene: TRBV3-1/TRBV3-2
j_gene: TRBJ1-4
d_gene: TRBD1
CDR3nt: TGTGCCAGCAGCCTAAGGACAGGGGGCATGGAAAAACTGTTTTTT
CDR3aa: CASSLRTGGMEKLFF